The 22 T cell receptor beta chains below were found in one sample sequenced in a study of shared clonotypes between healthy human individuals. The method was immunoSEQ multiplex PCR; TCRdb's version includes in-frame clones alone and lacks a portion of them. The sample has about 1 million clones, 78% seen once. Sequencing used memory CD4+ T cells from PBMCs. Subset given: CD45RA-negative fraction. These receptor sequences come from a man aged 18 to 29 in good health. Some clones in this sample may be carry-over from other donors' samples.

The J gene is TRBJ1-5, the V gene TRBV5-6; D possibly corresponds to TRBD1 (5 bases). With 4 bases removed from V and 0 bases from J, the gap between germline ends came to 11 bases. The CDR3 covers 15 residues. From germline, CDR1 is SGHDT and CDR2 YYEEEE. Written as DNA, the CDR3 is TGTGCCAGCAGCAGGGACCGTCTTAGCAATCAGCCCCAGCATTTT. Protein product: CASSRDRLSNQPQHF.

This chain connects TRBV5-6 to TRBJ2-3; 12 bases are a match to TRBD2. The CDR3 is made up of 15 amino acids. Germline CDR1 and CDR2: SGHDT and YYEEEE. Trimming removed 5 bases from V and 9 bases from J; junction bases left unmatched: 10. The CDR3 DNA is TGTGCCAGCAGACCAGGACTAGCGGGACCAGGGACGCAGTATTTT. The encoded protein is CASRPGLAGPGTQYF.

This clone was recorded once. This chain connects TRBV28 to TRBJ2-7; no clear D. Germline V lookup: CDR1 MDHEN, CDR2 SYDVKM. CDR3 length equals 12 residues. The ends were cut back, 7 bases at V and 2 bases at J, with 9 bases in the middle. The CDR3 spells CASKPSPYEQYF. CDR3 in DNA: TGTGCCAGCAAGCCAAGTCCCTACGAGCAGTACTTC.

The J gene is TRBJ2-1, the V gene TRBV7-2; D is uncertain. Per germline, CDR1 SGHTA and CDR2 FQGNSA. CDR3 length equals 11 residues. V was cut by 6 bases and J by 8 bases, with 8 bases left in between. The CDR3 DNA reads TGTGCCAGCAGTGACTTCGATGAGCAGTTCTTC. Amino acid sequence: CASSDFDEQFF.

J is TRBJ2-7 and V is TRBV20-1; D is unclear. The CDR3 covers 10 residues. V lost 4 bases to trimming and J lost 6 bases, with 7 bases between them. The germline V gene has CDR1 DFQATT and CDR2 SNEGSKA (reference sequence). The CDR3 DNA sequence: TGCAGTGCTAATTCCGTCGAGCAGTACTTC. Its protein product is CSANSVEQYF.

The CDR3 sequence: CACKRGSYEQYF. The CDR3 bases are TGTGCCTGCAAGCGGGGATCCTACGAGCAGTACTTC. This chain links TRBV30 with TRBJ2-7; 7 nucleotides match TRBD2. Germline lookup yields CDR1 GTSNPN and CDR2 SVGIG (reference sequence). This CDR3 is 12 amino acids long. The junction had 3 bases not matched to a gene; V was cut back by 6 bases and J by 1 base.

With regard to this clone: This specimen includes other DNA sequences encoding the same CDR3. This chain links TRBV29-1 with TRBJ2-1, with D maybe TRBD2 (5 bases). The CDR3 is 10 amino acids. V was trimmed by 7 bases and J by 4 bases, leaving 5 bases between them. Germline-derived CDR1 and CDR2 are SQVTM and ANQGSEA. CDR3 DNA: TGCAGCGCGGGGTACAATGAGCAGTTCTTC. It codes for CSAGYNEQFF.

The rearrangement links TRBV19 to TRBJ1-5, with TRBD1 as a possible D gene (6 bases). Between the trimmed V and J ends, which lost 4 bases and 7 bases, there was a span of 14 bases. The germline V gene encodes CDR1 LNHDA and CDR2 SQIVND (reference sequence). CDR3 length equals 14 residues. CDR3 residues: CASSTWQGTQPQHF. The CDR3, as DNA: TGTGCCAGTAGTACCTGGCAGGGGACCCAGCCCCAGCATTTT.

The table lists this clone with many counts. Other DNA variants within this sample encode the same CDR3. V usage is TRBV5-1 and J usage is TRBJ2-7, with D possibly matching TRBD1 (6 bases). The CDR3 runs to 16 residues. Germline V CDR1 and CDR2: SGHRS, YFSETQ. Trimming pared 0 bases from V and 4 bases from J, leaving 17 bases between. The CDR3 DNA is TGCGCCAGCAGCTTGGCCGGGGCAGGGGATCTTTACGAGCAGTACTTC. Its protein product is CASSLAGAGDLYEQYF.

The CDR3 region has the DNA TGTGCCAGCCGGGCTAGCGGGGGGGATGTGACCCAGTACTTC. It yields the protein CASRASGGDVTQYF. The chain is built from TRBV28 and TRBJ2-5; TRBD2 aligns across 12 bases. J gave up 7 bases and V 8 bases, and 8 bases lay outside the gene matches. Looked up from germline, CDR1 is MDHEN and CDR2 is SYDVKM. The CDR3 is 14 amino acids.

The chain couples TRBV29-1 to TRBJ2-5, with 13 bases lining up with TRBD2. This CDR3 spans 17 amino acids. With 8 bases clipped from V and 4 bases from J, the junction kept 16 bases outside the gene matches. Per germline, CDR1 SQVTM and CDR2 ANQGSEA. CDR3 in DNA: TGCAGCAGCCTTGTGACTAGCGGGAGGACAGGAGCAGAGACCCAGTACTTC. Its protein product is CSSLVTSGRTGAETQYF.

The chain links TRBV4-1 to TRBJ1-2, with D possibly TRBD1 on 5 matching bases. The CDR3 consists of 15 residues. Trimming left V 4 bases short and J 0 bases short, with 12 bases between. Germline CDR1 reads MGHRA; CDR2 reads YSYEKL. The chain's CDR3 is CASSPRGRSNYGYTF. In nucleotides, the CDR3 is TGCGCCAGCAGCCCAAGGGGCAGGTCTAACTATGGCTACACCTTC.

The V gene is TRBV5-8, the J gene TRBJ1-2, with D possibly TRBD1 on 6 matching bases. The germline CDR1 and CDR2 sequences are SGHTS and YDEGEE. This CDR3 comprises 14 residues. V lost 3 bases and J lost 4, with 13 bases in between. DNA for the CDR3: TGTGCCAGCAGCTCTCGGGGGGCTTCCTATGGCTACACCTTC. Translating it yields CASSSRGASYGYTF.

The CDR3 DNA sequence: TGTGCCAGCAGTAAGGAGCCGGAACTCGTCGACGAGCAGTACTTC. The encoded protein is CASSKEPELVDEQYF. This chain uses TRBV6-6 with TRBJ2-7; D gene ambiguous. The V and J ends lost 5 bases and 5 bases respectively, with 19 bases between them. This CDR3 spans 15 amino acids. CDR1 and CDR2 from the germline V gene are MNHNY and SVGAGI (reference sequence).

This chain connects TRBV19 to TRBJ2-3; D assignment may be TRBD1 or TRBD2 (5 bases each). Germline-derived CDR1 and CDR2 are LNHDA and SQIVND (reference sequence). Trimming removed 0 bases from V and 1 base from J, with 11 bases in between. The CDR3 sequence is 16 residues long. The CDR3 region has the DNA TGTGCCAGTAGTATAGATGGGGGAATAGGCACAGATACGCAGTATTTT. Translated, it gives CASSIDGGIGTDTQYF.

V is TRBV5-1 and J is TRBJ2-5; 9 bases are shared with TRBD2. The end of the DNA is better explained by TRBJ2-7, so the J call may be wrong. The germline CDR1 and CDR2 sequences are SGHRS and YFSETQ. The CDR3 spans 15 residues. The CDR3 region is CASSLVISGSYEQYF. In nucleotides, the CDR3 is TGCGCCAGCAGCTTGGTTATTAGCGGGAGTTACGAGCAGTACTTC.

J is TRBJ2-5 and V is TRBV7-8; D is possibly TRBD1 or TRBD2 (6 bases each). Germline loops: CDR1 SGHVS, CDR2 FQNEAQ. Deletions cut 5 bases from V and 9 bases from J, with 19 bases between. The CDR3 runs 14 residues. The chain's CDR3 is CASSATGRSGPQYF. Written as DNA, the CDR3 is TGTGCCAGCAGCGCAACAGGGAGGTCGGGGCCCCAGTACTTC.

This clone was detected once. The CDR3 bases are TGTGCCAGCAGTTTACACGGCCGGACCAACCAAGAGACCCAGTACTTC. Translation: CASSLHGRTNQETQYF. The chain carries TRBV28 and TRBJ2-5; D remains unclear. Germline V lookup: CDR1 MDHEN, CDR2 SYDVKM. This CDR3 contains 16 residues. V was pared by 2 bases and J by 0 bases, with 13 bases between.

The chain is built from TRBV11-2 and TRBJ2-2; D gene ambiguous. The CDR3 is 18 amino acids. The ends were cut back, 3 bases at V and 0 bases at J, with 17 bases in the middle. The V gene's germline CDR1 is SGHAT and CDR2 FQNNGV. For the CDR3, the DNA is TGTGCCAGCAGCTTCCGGGCGGTTCCGAGTTCGAACACCGGGGAGCTGTTTTTT. The encoded protein is CASSFRAVPSSNTGELFF.

The genes are TRBV6-1 and TRBJ1-4; D may be TRBD1 (5 bases). Between the trimmed V and J ends, which lost 7 bases and 8 bases, there was a span of 17 bases. Germline loops: CDR1 MNHNS, CDR2 SASEGT. This CDR3 has 14 residues. The CDR3 spells CASNRDPVGEKLFF. The CDR3 nucleotides are TGTGCCAGCAACCGGGACCCCGTGGGCGAAAAACTGTTTTTT.

This sequence joins TRBV7-7 and TRBJ1-4, with D possibly TRBD1 on 5 matching bases. The CDR3 runs 14 residues. CDR1 SSHAT and CDR2 FNYEAQ come from the germline V gene (reference sequence). Trimming removed 7 bases at V and 8 bases at J, with 17 bases between. CDR3 DNA sequence: TGTGCCAGCACCCCCGGGGAGGGGAACGAAAAACTGTTTTTT. Protein: CASTPGEGNEKLFF.

This chain links TRBV9 with TRBJ1-2; D uncertain. Germline V gives CDR1 SGDLS, CDR2 YYNGEE. The CDR3 length is 12 residues. V was cut by 3 bases and J by 5 bases, with 8 bases left in between. The CDR3 bases are TGTGCCAGCAGCGCCCCAGGTTATGGCTACACCTTC. It yields the protein CASSAPGYGYTF.